This T cell receptor beta chain was documented in a study of response to subunit inactivated influenza vaccine. Study observations and caveats: Authors suggested each seasonal flu vaccination may recruit only limited numbers of new T cells.

The CDR3 totals 11 residues. One entry per CDR3 protein results from TCRdb running MiXCR on the RT-PCR reads. The sample holds hundreds of thousands of distinct CDR3 sequences, about 14% seen once. On this clonotype: Its antigen is not known.

Here the sequenced sample was PBMCs from blood, taken approximately 15 days before vaccination. This chain links TRBV12-3 or TRBV12-4 with TRBJ1-3; the D is unclear. The receptor's source is a man aged 45-65 years who received an inactivated influenza vaccine. CDR3 DNA: TGTGCTCGGAGTCCTGGAAACACCATATATTTT. Translating gives CARSPGNTIYF.